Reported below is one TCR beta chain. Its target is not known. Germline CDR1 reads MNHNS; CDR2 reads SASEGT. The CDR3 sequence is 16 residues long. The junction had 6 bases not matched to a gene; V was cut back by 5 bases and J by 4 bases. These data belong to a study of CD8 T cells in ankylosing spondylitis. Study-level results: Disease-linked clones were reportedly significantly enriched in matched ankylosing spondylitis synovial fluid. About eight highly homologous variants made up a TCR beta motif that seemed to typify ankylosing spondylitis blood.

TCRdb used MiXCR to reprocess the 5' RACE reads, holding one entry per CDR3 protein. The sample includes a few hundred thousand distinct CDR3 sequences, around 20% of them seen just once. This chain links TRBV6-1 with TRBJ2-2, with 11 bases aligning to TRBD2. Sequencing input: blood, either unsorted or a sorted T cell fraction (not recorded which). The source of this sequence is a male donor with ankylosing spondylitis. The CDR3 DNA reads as TGTGCCAGCAGTAGACTAGCGGGATACCGCACCGGGGAGCTGTTTTTT. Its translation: CASSRLAGYRTGELFF.